Below, 4 T cell receptor beta chains from the same sample are listed, as sequenced in a study of T cell responses to AZD1222 COVID-19 vaccine. The method was immunoSEQ multiplex PCR; TCRdb's version includes in-frame clones alone and lacks a portion of them. This table holds 150,000 to 200,000 clones, 92% found once. The sample here was peripheral blood, taken on day 0 of AZD1222 vaccination. These TCRs come from an adult in good health.

V and J are TRBV10-3 and TRBJ1-2; no definite D call. The V end lost 10 bases, the J end lost 1 base, and 16 bases lay between the germline ends. The CDR3 consists of 14 residues. Germline V gene lookup returns CDR1 ENHRY and CDR2 SYGVKD. The CDR3 bases are TGTGCCACCGCCTACAGAAAAAATAACTATGGCTACACCTTC. Residues: CATAYRKNNYGYTF.

V usage is TRBV18 and J usage is TRBJ2-2; 15 nucleotides agree with TRBD2. CDR1 and CDR2 from the germline V gene are KGHSH and LQKENI. After removal of 6 bases from V and 0 bases from J, the junction contained 8 bases not matched to a gene. The CDR3 extends over 19 amino acids. The CDR3 is CASSPRGLAGGTNTGELFF. In DNA, the CDR3 is TGTGCCAGCTCCCCTCGGGGACTAGCGGGAGGAACGAACACCGGGGAGCTGTTTTTT.

The rearrangement uses TRBV6-5 and TRBJ2-2; D is unclear. Germline V gene data show CDR1 as MNHEY and CDR2 as SVGAGI. The V end was cut by 5 bases, the J end by 9 bases, with 10 bases between. The CDR3 covers 12 residues. The chain's CDR3 is CASSTLGRELFF. As DNA, the CDR3 is TGTGCCAGCAGTACACTCGGTCGGGAGCTGTTTTTT.

This rearrangement joins TRBV18 to TRBJ1-4; maybe TRBD1 (5 bases). The length of the CDR3 is 14 residues. Germline V gives CDR1 KGHSH, CDR2 LQKENI. The V and J ends lost 4 bases and 4 bases respectively, with 10 bases between them. The CDR3 loop is CASSQGTSNEKLFF. The CDR3 DNA reads TGTGCCAGCTCACAGGGGACCAGTAATGAAAAACTGTTTTTT. Combining the CDR3 with reference TRBV18 and TRBJ1-4 gives the whole variable domain NAGVMQNPRHLVRRRGQEARLRCSPMKGHSHVYWYRQLPEEGLKFMVYLQKENIIDESGMPKERFSAEFPKEGPSILRIQQVVRGDSAAYFCASSQGTSNEKLFFGSGTQLSVL.